A selection of T cell receptor beta chains follows, all from one sample in a study of beta chain features in type 1 diabetes. Sequencing used immunoSEQ multiplex PCR; TCRdb keeps in-frame clones, though not all of them. This repertoire shows 300,000 or so clones, approximately 9.9% found once; its top ten account for roughly 1%. Sequenced: central memory CD4+ T cells from blood. The receptors were gathered from a man between 25 and 39 years old with type 1 diabetes. CDR3s include the opening cysteine and the closing phenylalanine or tryptophan. A D gene is named only where the DNA matches it firmly. Not all rows give a size; the values are once, few, many and, for expanded clones, a class.

17	.	TRBD1	TRBV2	TRBJ1-5	TGTGCCAGCAGTACTGGTTCAGGGGGCGCCGGGAATCAGCCCCAGCATTTT	CASSTGSGGAGNQPQHF
15	many	TRBD2	TRBV13	TRBJ2-7	TGTGCCAGCAGCTTAGTAGCGGGGAAGTCCTACGAGCAGTACTTC	CASSLVAGKSYEQYF
13	few	.	TRBV10-2	TRBJ2-5	TGCGCCAGCAGTAATACAGTTAAAGAGACCCAGTACTTC	CASSNTVKETQYF
14	few	.	TRBV19	TRBJ2-1	TGTGCCAGTAGGTCTACGGGGATCGTTAATGAGCAGTTCTTC	CASRSTGIVNEQFF
14	.	TRBD1	TRBV9	TRBJ1-2	TGTGCCAGCAGCCTAGGACAGGGTGACTATGGCTACACCTTC	CASSLGQGDYGYTF
14	few	TRBD1	TRBV6-5	TRBJ1-5	TGTGCCAGCAGTAACAGGGGGGGCAATCAGCCCCAGCATTTT	CASSNRGGNQPQHF
13	.	TRBD1	TRBV7-9	TRBJ1-1	TGTGCCAGCAGCTTGGACAGGGACACTGAAGCTTTCTTT	CASSLDRDTEAFF
13	few	.	TRBV28	TRBJ2-5	TGTGCCAGCAGTCCCGGGCCAACGAAGACCCAGTACTTC	CASSPGPTKTQYF
14	.	.	TRBV7-9	TRBJ1-2	TGTGCCAGCAGCTTTAAGTTGGGGGAGTATGGCTACACCTTC	CASSFKLGEYGYTF
13	once	.	TRBV29-1	TRBJ1-5	TGCAGCGTTGACCTGGCCGGTGGGCAGCCCCAGCATTTT	CSVDLAGGQPQHF
12	.	.	TRBV5-6	TRBJ2-5	TGTGCCAGCAGCTTACGGGGGGAGACCCAGTACTTC	CASSLRGETQYF
17	.	TRBD1	TRBV18	TRBJ2-7	TGTGCCAGCTCACCACCCGGGACAGGGAGTAGCTCCTACGAGCAGTACTTC	CASSPPGTGSSSYEQYF
15	.	.	TRBV28	TRBJ2-3	TGTGCCAGCAGTTTATCGGCTGGGTTTACAGATACGCAGTATTTT	CASSLSAGFTDTQYF
16	.	TRBD1	TRBV7-2	TRBJ2-7	TGTGCCAGCAGCTTAGGCCATGGGACAGGGACCGCCGAGCAGTACTTC	CASSLGHGTGTAEQYF
15	.	TRBD2	TRBV7-9	TRBJ2-3	TGTGCCAGCAGCCCCACAGCGGGGGGGGCGGATACGCAGTATTTT	CASSPTAGGADTQYF
15	.	TRBD1	TRBV5-1	TRBJ1-2	TGCGCCAGCAGCCTGACAGGGGCGGGGATCTATGGCTACACCTTC	CASSLTGAGIYGYTF